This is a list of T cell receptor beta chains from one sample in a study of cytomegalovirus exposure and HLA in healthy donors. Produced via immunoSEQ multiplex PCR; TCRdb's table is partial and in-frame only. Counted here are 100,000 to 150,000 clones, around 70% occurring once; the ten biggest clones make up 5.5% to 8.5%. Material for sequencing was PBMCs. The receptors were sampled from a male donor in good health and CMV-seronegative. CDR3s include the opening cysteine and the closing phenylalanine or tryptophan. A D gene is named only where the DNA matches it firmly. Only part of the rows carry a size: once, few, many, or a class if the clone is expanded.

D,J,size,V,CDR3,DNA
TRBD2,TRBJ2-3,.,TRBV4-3,CASSQALGLAGDTDTQYF,TGCGCCAGCAGCCAAGCATTGGGGCTAGCGGGAGACACAGATACGCAGTATTTT
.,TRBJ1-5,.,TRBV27,CASSLYPYPGVGNQPQHF,TGTGCCAGCAGTTTATACCCATATCCCGGAGTCGGAAATCAGCCCCAGCATTTT
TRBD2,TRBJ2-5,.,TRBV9,CASSVEAAGGPQETQYF,TGTGCCAGCAGCGTAGAGGCGGCGGGAGGCCCGCAAGAGACCCAGTACTTC
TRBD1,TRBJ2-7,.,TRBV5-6,CASSTDRGYEQYF,TGTGCCAGCAGCACGGACAGGGGCTACGAGCAGTACTTC
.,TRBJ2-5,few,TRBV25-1,CASSYSQGSETQYF,TGTGCCAGCAGTTACTCACAGGGTTCAGAGACCCAGTACTTC
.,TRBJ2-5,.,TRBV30,CAWSRETQYF,TGTGCCTGGAGTCGGGAGACCCAGTACTTC
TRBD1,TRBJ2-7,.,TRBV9,CASSSGGDSDEQYF,TGTGCCAGCAGCTCAGGGGGAGATAGCGACGAGCAGTACTTC
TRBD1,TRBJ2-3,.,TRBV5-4,CASSPGQARGPDTQYF,TGTGCCAGCAGCCCAGGACAGGCAAGGGGGCCAGATACGCAGTATTTT
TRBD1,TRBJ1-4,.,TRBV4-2,CASSQETGTGLAVDEKLFF,TGTGCCAGCAGCCAAGAGACCGGGACAGGGCTGGCTGTGGATGAAAAACTGTTTTTT
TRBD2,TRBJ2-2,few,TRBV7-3,CASSLGPGLVAGELFF,TGTGCCAGCAGCTTAGGGCCGGGACTAGTGGCCGGGGAGCTGTTTTTT
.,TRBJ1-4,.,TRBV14,CASSGATRALGGHEKLFF,TGTGCCAGCAGCGGAGCGACCCGGGCCCTGGGAGGACATGAAAAACTGTTTTTT
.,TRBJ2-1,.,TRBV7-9,CASSLGTGGGYNEQFF,TGTGCCAGCAGCTTAGGAACAGGGGGGGGCTACAATGAGCAGTTCTTC
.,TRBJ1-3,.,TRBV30,CAWTKTLSPGNTIYF,TGTGCCTGGACTAAGACACTGTCCCCTGGAAACACCATATATTTT
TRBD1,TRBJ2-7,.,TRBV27,CASSFDRDAYEQYF,TGTGCCAGCAGTTTTGACAGGGACGCCTACGAGCAGTACTTC
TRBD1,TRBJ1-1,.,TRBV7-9,CSSSSLQGAGGTEAFF,TGTTCCAGCAGCTCCCTACAGGGGGCGGGGGGCACTGAAGCTTTCTTT
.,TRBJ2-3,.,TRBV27,CASSPTDRTTDTQYF,TGTGCCAGCAGTCCTACCGACAGGACCACAGATACGCAGTATTTT
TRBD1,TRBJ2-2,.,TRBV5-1,CASSWGTGETGELFF,TGCGCCAGCAGCTGGGGGACAGGGGAGACCGGGGAGCTGTTTTTT
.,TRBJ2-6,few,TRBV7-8,CASSLQGRANVLTF,TGTGCCAGCAGCTTACAGGGAAGGGCCAACGTCCTGACTTTC
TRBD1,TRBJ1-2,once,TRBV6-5,CASSYSRQGKDYTF,TGTGCCAGCAGTTACTCGCGACAGGGGAAAGACTACACCTTC
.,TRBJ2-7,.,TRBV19,CASSRALHLYEQYF,TGTGCCAGTAGTAGGGCCCTACACCTTTACGAGCAGTACTTC
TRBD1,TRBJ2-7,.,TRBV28,CASSLPGTVYEQYF,TGTGCCAGCAGTCTACCCGGGACAGTGTACGAGCAGTACTTC
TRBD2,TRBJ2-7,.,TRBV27,CASSQSGGGYEQYF,TGTGCCAGCAGTCAAAGCGGGGGAGGGTACGAGCAGTACTTC
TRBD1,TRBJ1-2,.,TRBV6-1,CASSLTGTGNYGYTF,TGTGCCAGCAGTCTCACCGGGACAGGAAACTATGGCTACACCTTC
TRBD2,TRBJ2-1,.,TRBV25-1,CASSEFSGGALNEQFF,TGTGCCAGCAGTGAATTTAGCGGGGGGGCCCTCAATGAGCAGTTCTTC
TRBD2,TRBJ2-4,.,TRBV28,CASSLIAGGRSKNIQYF,TGTGCCAGCAGTTTAATAGCGGGGGGGCGTAGCAAAAACATTCAGTACTTC
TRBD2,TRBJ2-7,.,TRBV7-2,CASSVSGTSASYEQYF,TGTGCCAGCAGCGTTTCCGGGACTAGTGCTTCCTACGAGCAGTACTTC
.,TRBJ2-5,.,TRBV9,CASSEGEYETQYF,TGTGCCAGCAGCGAGGGGGAATATGAGACCCAGTACTTC
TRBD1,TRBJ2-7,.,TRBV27,CASSSGTGGVEQYF,TGTGCCAGCAGCTCCGGGACAGGTGGTGTCGAGCAGTACTTC
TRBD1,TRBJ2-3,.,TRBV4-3,CASSEVSDREVPDTQYF,TGCGCCAGCAGCGAAGTATCGGACAGGGAAGTTCCAGATACGCAGTATTTT
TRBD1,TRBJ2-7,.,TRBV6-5,CASSRTGFDEQYF,TGTGCCAGCAGCCGGACAGGGTTCGACGAGCAGTACTTC